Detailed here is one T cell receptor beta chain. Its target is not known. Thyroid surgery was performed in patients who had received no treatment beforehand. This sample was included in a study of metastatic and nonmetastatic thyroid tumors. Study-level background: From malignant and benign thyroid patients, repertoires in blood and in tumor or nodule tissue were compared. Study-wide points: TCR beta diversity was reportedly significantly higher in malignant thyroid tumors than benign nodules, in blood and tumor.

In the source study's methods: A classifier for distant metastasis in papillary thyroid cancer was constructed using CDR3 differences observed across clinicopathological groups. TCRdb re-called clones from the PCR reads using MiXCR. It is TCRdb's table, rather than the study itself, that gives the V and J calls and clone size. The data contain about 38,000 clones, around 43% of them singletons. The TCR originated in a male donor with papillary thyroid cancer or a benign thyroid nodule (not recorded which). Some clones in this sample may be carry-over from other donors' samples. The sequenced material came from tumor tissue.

CDR3 in DNA: TGTGCTAGTGGCCCAGGGAATTTTGGAAACATTCAGTACTTC. It codes for CASGPGNFGNIQYF. The rearrangement uses TRBV12-5 and TRBJ2-4; D is perhaps TRBD1 (5 bases). Trimming removed 6 bases from V and 6 bases from J, with 15 bases in between. The CDR3 runs 14 residues. Germline V gene lookup returns CDR1 LGHNT and CDR2 FRNRAP.